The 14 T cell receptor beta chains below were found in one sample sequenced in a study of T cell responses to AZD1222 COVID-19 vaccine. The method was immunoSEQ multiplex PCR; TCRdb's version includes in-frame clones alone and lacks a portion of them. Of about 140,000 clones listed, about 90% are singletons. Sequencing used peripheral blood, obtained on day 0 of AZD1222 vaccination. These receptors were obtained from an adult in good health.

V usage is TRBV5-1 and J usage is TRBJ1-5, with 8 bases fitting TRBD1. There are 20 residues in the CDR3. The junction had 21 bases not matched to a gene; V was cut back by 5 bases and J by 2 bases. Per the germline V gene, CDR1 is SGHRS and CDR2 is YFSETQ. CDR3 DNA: TGCGCCAGCAGTGCGAAACCGGGACAGGTGGGGGGAATGGGCAATCAGCCCCAGCATTTT. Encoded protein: CASSAKPGQVGGMGNQPQHF. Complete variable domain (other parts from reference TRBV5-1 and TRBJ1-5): KAGVTQTPRYLIKTRGQQVTLSCSPISGHRSVSWYQQTPGQGLQFLFEYFSETQRNKGNFPGRFSGRQFSNSRSEMNVSTLELGDSALYLCASSAKPGQVGGMGNQPQHFGDGTRLSIL.

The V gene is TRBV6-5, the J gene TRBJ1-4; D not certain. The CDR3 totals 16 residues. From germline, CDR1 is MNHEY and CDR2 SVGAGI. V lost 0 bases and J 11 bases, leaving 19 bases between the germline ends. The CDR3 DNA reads TGTGCCAGCAGTTACTCGTCAGATGGCTTCGTGGGGAAACTGTTTTTT. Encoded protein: CASSYSSDGFVGKLFF.

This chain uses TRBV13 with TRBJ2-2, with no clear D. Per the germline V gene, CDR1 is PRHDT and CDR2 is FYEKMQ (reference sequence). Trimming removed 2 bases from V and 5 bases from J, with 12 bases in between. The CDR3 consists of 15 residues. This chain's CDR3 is CASSLRTLGTGELFF. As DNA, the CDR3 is TGTGCCAGCAGCTTACGTACTCTGGGGACCGGGGAGCTGTTTTTT. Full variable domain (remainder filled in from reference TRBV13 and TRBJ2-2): AAGVIQSPRHLIKEKRETATLKCYPIPRHDTVYWYQQGPGQDPQFLISFYEKMQSDKGSIPDRFSAQQFSDYHSELNMSSLELGDSALYFCASSLRTLGTGELFFGEGSRLTVL.

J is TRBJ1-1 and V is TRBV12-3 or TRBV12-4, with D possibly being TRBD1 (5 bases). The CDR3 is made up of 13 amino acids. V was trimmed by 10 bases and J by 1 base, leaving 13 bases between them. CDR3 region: CAITGRANTEAFF. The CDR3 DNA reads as TGTGCCATAACGGGACGGGCGAACACTGAAGCTTTCTTT.

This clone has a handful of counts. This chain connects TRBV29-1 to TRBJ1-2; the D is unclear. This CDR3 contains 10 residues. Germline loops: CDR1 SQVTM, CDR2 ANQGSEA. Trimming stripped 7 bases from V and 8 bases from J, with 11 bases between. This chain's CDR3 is CSGYTGGYTF. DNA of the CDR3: TGCAGCGGCTACACGGGGGGCTACACCTTC.

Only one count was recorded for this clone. As DNA, the CDR3 is TGCGCCAGCAGCTTAGGTCGGGAGACCCAGTACTTC. This codes for CASSLGRETQYF. The V and J genes are TRBV5-1 and TRBJ2-5; D not certain. With 2 bases removed from V and 5 bases from J, the gap between germline ends came to 7 bases. In germline, CDR1 is SGHRS, CDR2 YFSETQ. The CDR3 consists of 12 residues.

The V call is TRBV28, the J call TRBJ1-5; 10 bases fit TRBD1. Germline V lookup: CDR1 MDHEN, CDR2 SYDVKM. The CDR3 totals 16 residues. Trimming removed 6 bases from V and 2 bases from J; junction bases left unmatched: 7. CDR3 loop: CASRRQGAVGNQPQHF. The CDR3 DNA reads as TGTGCCAGCAGGCGACAGGGGGCTGTGGGCAATCAGCCCCAGCATTTT. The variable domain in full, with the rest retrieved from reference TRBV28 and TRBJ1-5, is DVKVTQSSRYLVKRTGEKVFLECVQDMDHENMFWYRQDPGLGLRLIYFSYDVKMKEKGDIPEGYSVSREKKERFSLILESASTNQTSMYLCASRRQGAVGNQPQHFGDGTRLSIL.

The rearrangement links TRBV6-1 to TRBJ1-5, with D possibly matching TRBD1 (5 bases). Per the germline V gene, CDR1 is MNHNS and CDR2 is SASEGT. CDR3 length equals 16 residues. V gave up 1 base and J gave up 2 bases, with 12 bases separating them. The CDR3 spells CASSEGIGGGNQPQHF. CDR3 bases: TGTGCCAGCAGTGAAGGGATCGGGGGGGGCAATCAGCCCCAGCATTTT.

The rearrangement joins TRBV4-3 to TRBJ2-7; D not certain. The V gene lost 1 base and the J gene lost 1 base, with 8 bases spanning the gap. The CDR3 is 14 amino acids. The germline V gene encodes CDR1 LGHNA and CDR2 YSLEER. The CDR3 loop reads CASSQGWDSYEQYF. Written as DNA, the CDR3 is TGCGCCAGCAGCCAAGGGTGGGATTCCTACGAGCAGTACTTC.

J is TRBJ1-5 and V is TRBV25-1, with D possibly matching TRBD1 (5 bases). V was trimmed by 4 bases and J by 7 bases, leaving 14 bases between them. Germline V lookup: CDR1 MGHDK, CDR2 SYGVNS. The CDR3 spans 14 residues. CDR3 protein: CASSATARGQPQHF. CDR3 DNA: TGTGCCAGCAGTGCGACGGCACGGGGGCAGCCCCAGCATTTT.

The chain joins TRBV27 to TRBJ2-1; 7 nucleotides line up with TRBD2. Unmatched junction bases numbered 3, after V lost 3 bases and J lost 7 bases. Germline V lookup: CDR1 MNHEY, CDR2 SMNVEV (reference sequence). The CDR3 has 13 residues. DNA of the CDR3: TGTGCCAGCAGTTTGGGAGGGGTAAATGAGCAGTTCTTC. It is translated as CASSLGGVNEQFF.

CDR3 region: CASSASLAAGGYNEQFF. The CDR3 DNA is TGCGCCAGCAGCGCATCCCTGGCTGCGGGAGGATACAATGAGCAGTTCTTC. The chain uses TRBV5-1 and TRBJ2-1, with TRBD2 matching 8 bases. CDR1 SGHRS and CDR2 YFSETQ come from the germline V gene. The CDR3 runs to 17 residues. Losses at the gene ends were 4 bases for V and 4 bases for J; bases not matched to a gene: 13.

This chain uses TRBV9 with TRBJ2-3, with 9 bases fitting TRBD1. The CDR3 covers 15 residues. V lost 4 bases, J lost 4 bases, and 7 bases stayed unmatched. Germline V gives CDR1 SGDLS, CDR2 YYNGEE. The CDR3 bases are TGTGCCAGCAGCTCCCGACAGGGGGACGCAGATACGCAGTATTTT. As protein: CASSSRQGDADTQYF.

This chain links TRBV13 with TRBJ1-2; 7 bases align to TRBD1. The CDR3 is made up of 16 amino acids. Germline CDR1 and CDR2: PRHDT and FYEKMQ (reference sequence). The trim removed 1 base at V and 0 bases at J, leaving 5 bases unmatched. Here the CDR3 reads CASSLVGTEANYGYTF. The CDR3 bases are TGTGCCAGCAGCTTAGTCGGGACAGAGGCTAACTATGGCTACACCTTC.